This T cell receptor beta chain was identified during a study of beta chain features in type 1 diabetes. The isolated RNA, all of it, was reverse transcribed, so expressed TCRB transcripts were what got sequenced. The assay was immunoSEQ multiplex PCR, and TCRdb's table has in-frame clones only and misses some. Counted here are around 350,000 clones, about 12% occurring once; the ten biggest clones make up roughly 0.015%. Researchers reported sorting CD4+ naive, central memory, regulatory and stem cell-like memory cells via CD45RO/CCR7/CD25/CD127/CD95/CD27. Remarks on this clone: Its target is unknown.

General study results and limits: Sampled from patients, naive, central memory and Treg TCRB repertoires appeared more similar than those sampled from healthy donors. An over-representation of cells with high TCR expression could result from cDNA sequencing.

V shed 1 base and J shed 5 bases, with 18 bases lying between them. The CDR3 is 16 amino acids. Per the germline V gene, CDR1 is MDHEN and CDR2 is SYDVKM. This chain joins TRBV28 and TRBJ2-7; D unclear. Sequenced material: naive CD4+ T cells from blood. This receptor was identified in a man aged 18 to 30 in good health. The CDR3 nucleotides are TGTGCCAGCAGTTTATTTTCGCCGAACATTGGCCACGAGCAGTACTTC. Translating it yields CASSLFSPNIGHEQYF.